The 9 T cell receptor beta chains below were found in one sample sequenced in a study of cytomegalovirus exposure and HLA in healthy donors. With 60 Vbeta and 13 Jbeta primers, the PCR was carried out. The repertoire was sequenced with immunoSEQ multiplex PCR; TCRdb's copy has only in-frame clones and lacks some. This table holds tens of thousands of clones, around 77% found once. The sequenced sample consisted of PBMCs. Receptor source: a man between 25 and 39 years old in good health and CMV-seronegative.

This sequence joins TRBV4-1 and TRBJ1-2; TRBD1 matches 8 bases. V lost 3 bases to trimming and J lost 6 bases; unmatched junction nucleotides: 9. The CDR3 runs to 15 residues. Looked up from germline, CDR1 is MGHRA and CDR2 is YSYEKL. The CDR3 bases are TGCGCCAGCAGCCATCCAGCAGGGGGCGGCGATGGCTACACCTTC. Protein: CASSHPAGGGDGYTF.

V gene TRBV27 combines with J gene TRBJ1-2; weak D call: TRBD1 (5 bases). Germline V CDR1 and CDR2: MNHEY, SMNVEV (reference sequence). This CDR3 comprises 17 residues. Trimming stripped 5 bases from V and 4 bases from J, with 23 bases between. CDR3 nucleotides: TGTGCCAGCAGTCGTCACCCCTCCCCGACAGAAAGCTATGGCTACACCTTC. Its translation: CASSRHPSPTESYGYTF.

The chain combines TRBV6-6 with TRBJ1-3, with 12 bases matching TRBD1. The ends lost 6 bases at V and 3 bases at J; junction bases unmatched: 3. CDR1 and CDR2 from the germline V gene are MNHNY and SVGAGI (reference sequence). The CDR3 loop spans 15 amino acids. The CDR3 nucleotides read TGTGCCAGCAGGGGGACAGGGGGCGATGGAAACACCATATATTTT. Encoded protein: CASRGTGGDGNTIYF.

The CDR3 DNA reads as TGTGCCAGCAGCTGGGACTACTACGAGCAGTACTTC. Translating it yields CASSWDYYEQYF. This sequence joins TRBV7-9 and TRBJ2-7, with 7 nucleotides matching TRBD2. Germline V CDR1 and CDR2: SEHNR, FQNEAQ (reference sequence). This CDR3 region has 12 residues. J was trimmed by 3 bases and V by 4 bases; bases with no gene match: 0.

The chain uses TRBV5-1 and TRBJ2-2; 8 nucleotides match TRBD1. The CDR3 contains 17 residues. Germline-derived CDR1 and CDR2 are SGHRS and YFSETQ. V lost 3 bases, J lost 0 bases, and 7 bases stayed unmatched. CDR3 in DNA: TGCGCCAGCAGCTCGCCCCGGACAGGGTCGAACACCGGGGAGCTGTTTTTT. The encoded protein is CASSSPRTGSNTGELFF.

The V gene is TRBV4-3, the J gene TRBJ1-5; TRBD1 matches 11 bases. Germline CDR1 is LGHNA and CDR2 is YSLEER. The length of the CDR3 is 15 residues. Losses at the gene ends were 3 bases for V and 5 bases for J; bases not matched to a gene: 3. CDR3 protein: CASSHGTGGHQPQHF. In nucleotides, the CDR3 is TGCGCCAGCAGCCATGGGACAGGGGGTCATCAGCCCCAGCATTTT.

This chain joins TRBV9 and TRBJ1-2; 10 positions match TRBD1. Germline assignment: CDR1 SGDLS and CDR2 YYNGEE. The CDR3 consists of 16 residues. The V segment lost 0 bases and the J segment 2 bases; nucleotides outside the gene matches: 4. The CDR3 reads CASSVGWDRGNYGYTF. The CDR3 DNA follows: TGTGCCAGCAGCGTAGGATGGGACAGGGGAAACTATGGCTACACCTTC.

V and J are TRBV19 and TRBJ2-5, with 14 positions matching TRBD2. The CDR3 length is 15 residues. Germline values: CDR1 LNHDA, CDR2 SQIVND (reference sequence). V lost 5 bases and J lost 4; bases outside the gene matches: 3. CDR3 sequence: CASSGTSGSRETQYF. CDR3 nucleotide sequence: TGTGCCAGTAGTGGGACTAGCGGGAGTCGAGAGACCCAGTACTTC.

J is TRBJ1-1 and V is TRBV7-6; 7 positions match TRBD1. J was trimmed by 0 bases and V by 4 bases; bases with no gene match: 8. The length of the CDR3 is 16 residues. Per the germline V gene, CDR1 is SGHVS and CDR2 is FNYEAQ. DNA for the CDR3: TGTGCCAGCAGCTCGGAAGCCGGGACAGTGAACACTGAAGCTTTCTTT. This gives the protein CASSSEAGTVNTEAFF.